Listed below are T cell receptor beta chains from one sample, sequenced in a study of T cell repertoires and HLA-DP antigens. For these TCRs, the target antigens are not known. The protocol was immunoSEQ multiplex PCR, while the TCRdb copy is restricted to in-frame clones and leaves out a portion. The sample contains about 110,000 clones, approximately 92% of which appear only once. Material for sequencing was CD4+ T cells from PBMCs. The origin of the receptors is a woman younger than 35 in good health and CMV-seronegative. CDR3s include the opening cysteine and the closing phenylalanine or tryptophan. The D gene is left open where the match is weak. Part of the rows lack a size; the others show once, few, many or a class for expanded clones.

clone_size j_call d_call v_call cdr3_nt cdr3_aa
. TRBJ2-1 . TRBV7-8 TGTGCCAGCAGCCTACGTGGAATAGCGGACCGCTCCTACAATGAGCAGTTCTTC CASSLRGIADRSYNEQFF
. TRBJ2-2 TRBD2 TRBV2 TGTGCCAGCAGTGAGAGCGGGAGGGCCAACACCGGGGAGCTGTTTTTT CASSESGRANTGELFF
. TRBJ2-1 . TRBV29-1 TGCAGCGTTGCACTCAATGAGCAGTTCTTC CSVALNEQFF
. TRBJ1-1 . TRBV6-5 TGTGCCAGCAGTTACAACAGGGTCCTATCCACTGAAGCTTTCTTT CASSYNRVLSTEAFF
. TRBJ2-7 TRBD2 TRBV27 TGTGCCAGCAGACGGGGGGAGTTGCACTCCTACGAGCAGTACTTC CASRRGELHSYEQYF
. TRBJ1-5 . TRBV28 TGTGCCAGCAGCTTAGGGCCCGGGACGATCAATCAGCCCCAGCATTTT CASSLGPGTINQPQHF
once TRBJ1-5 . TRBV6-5 TGTGCCAGCGGCCGATATCAGCCCCAGCATTTT CASGRYQPQHF
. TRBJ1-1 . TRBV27 TGTGCCAGCAGTTCAGACAGGTTGAACACTGAAGCTTTCTTT CASSSDRLNTEAFF
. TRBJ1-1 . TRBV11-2 TGTGCCAGCAGCTTCAGGGTTAACGCTGAAGCTTTCTTT CASSFRVNAEAFF
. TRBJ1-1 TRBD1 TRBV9 TGTGCCAGCAGCGACCCCCCGGGACAGGGAGATACTGAAGCTTTCTTT CASSDPPGQGDTEAFF
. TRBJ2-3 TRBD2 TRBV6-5 TGTGCCAGCAGTTGGATAGCGGGAGGCGCAGATACGCAGTATTTT CASSWIAGGADTQYF